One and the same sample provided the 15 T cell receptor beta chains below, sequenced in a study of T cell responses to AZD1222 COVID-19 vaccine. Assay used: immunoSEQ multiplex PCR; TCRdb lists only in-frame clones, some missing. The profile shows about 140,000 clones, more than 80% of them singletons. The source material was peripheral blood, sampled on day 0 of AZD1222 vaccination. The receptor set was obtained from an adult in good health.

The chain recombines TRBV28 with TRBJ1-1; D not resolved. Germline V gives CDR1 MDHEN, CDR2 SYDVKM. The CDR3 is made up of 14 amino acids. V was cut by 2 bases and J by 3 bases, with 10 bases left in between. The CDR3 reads CASSLIGLYTEAFF. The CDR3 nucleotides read TGTGCCAGCAGTTTAATAGGTCTTTACACTGAAGCTTTCTTT.

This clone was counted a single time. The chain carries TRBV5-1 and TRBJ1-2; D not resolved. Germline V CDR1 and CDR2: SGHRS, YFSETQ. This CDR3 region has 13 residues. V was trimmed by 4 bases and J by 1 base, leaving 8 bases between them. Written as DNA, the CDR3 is TGCGCCAGCAGCGGCGACGGTAACTATGGCTACACCTTC. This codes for CASSGDGNYGYTF.

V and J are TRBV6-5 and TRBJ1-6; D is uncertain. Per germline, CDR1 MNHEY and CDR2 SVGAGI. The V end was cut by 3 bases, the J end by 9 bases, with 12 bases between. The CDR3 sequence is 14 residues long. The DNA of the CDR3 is TGTGCCAGCAGTTATGTAGGTCCCAGTTCACCCCTCCACTTT. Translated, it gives CASSYVGPSSPLHF.

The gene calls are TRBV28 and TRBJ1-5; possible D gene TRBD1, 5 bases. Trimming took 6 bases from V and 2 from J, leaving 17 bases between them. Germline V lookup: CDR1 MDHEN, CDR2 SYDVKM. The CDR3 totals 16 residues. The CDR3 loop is CASSRPQGIRNQPQHF. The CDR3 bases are TGTGCCAGCAGCCGCCCCCAGGGCATTCGCAATCAGCCCCAGCATTTT.

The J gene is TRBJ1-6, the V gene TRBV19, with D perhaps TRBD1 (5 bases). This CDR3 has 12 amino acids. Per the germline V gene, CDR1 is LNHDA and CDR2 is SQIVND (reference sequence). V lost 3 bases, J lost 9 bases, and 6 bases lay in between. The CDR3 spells CASSMGPSPLHF. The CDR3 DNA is TGTGCCAGTAGTATGGGACCTTCACCCCTCCACTTT.

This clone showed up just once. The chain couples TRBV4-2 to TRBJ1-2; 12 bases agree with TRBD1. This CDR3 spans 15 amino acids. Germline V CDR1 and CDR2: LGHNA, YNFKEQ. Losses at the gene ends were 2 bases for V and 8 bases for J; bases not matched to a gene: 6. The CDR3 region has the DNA TGTGCCAGCAGCCAACCGGGACAGGGGGCCGAAGGCTACACCTTC. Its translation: CASSQPGQGAEGYTF.

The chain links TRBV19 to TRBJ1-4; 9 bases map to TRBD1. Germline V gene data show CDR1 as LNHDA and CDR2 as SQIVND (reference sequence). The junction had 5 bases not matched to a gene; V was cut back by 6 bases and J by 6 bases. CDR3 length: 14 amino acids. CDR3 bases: TGTGCCAGTAGGCAACAGGGGGCGTATGAAAAACTGTTTTTT. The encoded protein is CASRQQGAYEKLFF.

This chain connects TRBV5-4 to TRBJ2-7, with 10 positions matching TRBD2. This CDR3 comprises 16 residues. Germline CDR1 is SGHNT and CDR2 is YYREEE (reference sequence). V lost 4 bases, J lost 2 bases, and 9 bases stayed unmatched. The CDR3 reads CASSVADLAGAYEQYF. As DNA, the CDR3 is TGTGCCAGCAGCGTAGCGGATCTAGCGGGAGCCTACGAGCAGTACTTC.

The CDR3, as DNA: TGTGCCAACCGCCGGGACCGCTCCTACAATGAGCAGTTCTTC. This gives the protein CANRRDRSYNEQFF. V gene TRBV2 combines with J gene TRBJ2-1; D could derive from TRBD1 or TRBD2 (5 bases each). This CDR3 has 14 residues. Trimming left V 10 bases short and J 0 bases short, with 13 bases between. Germline V gives CDR1 SNHLY, CDR2 FYNNEI.

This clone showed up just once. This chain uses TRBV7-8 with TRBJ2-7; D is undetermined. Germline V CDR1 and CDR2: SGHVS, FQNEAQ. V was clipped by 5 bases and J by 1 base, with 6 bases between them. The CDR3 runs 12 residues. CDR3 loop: CASSPRSYEQYF. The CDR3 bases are TGTGCCAGCAGCCCACGATCCTACGAGCAGTACTTC.

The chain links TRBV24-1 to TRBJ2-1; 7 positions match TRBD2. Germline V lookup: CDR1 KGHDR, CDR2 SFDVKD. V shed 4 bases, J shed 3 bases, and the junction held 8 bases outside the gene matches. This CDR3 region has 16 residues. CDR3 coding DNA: TGTGCCACCAGTGACACCGGGGAGGGGAACTACAATGAGCAGTTCTTC. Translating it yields CATSDTGEGNYNEQFF.

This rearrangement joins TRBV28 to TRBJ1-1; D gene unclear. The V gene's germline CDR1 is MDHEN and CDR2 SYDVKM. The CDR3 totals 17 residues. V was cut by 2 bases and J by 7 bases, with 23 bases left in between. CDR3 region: CASSLVPWRIRVSEAFF. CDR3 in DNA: TGTGCCAGCAGTTTAGTCCCCTGGCGTATCCGTGTTAGTGAAGCTTTCTTT.

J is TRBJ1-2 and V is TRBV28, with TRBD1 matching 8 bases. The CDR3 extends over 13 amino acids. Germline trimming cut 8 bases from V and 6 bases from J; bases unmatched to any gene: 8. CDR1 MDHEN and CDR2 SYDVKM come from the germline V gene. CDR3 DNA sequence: TGTGCCAGCCGACAGACAGGGGCCGATGGCTACACCTTC. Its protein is CASRQTGADGYTF.

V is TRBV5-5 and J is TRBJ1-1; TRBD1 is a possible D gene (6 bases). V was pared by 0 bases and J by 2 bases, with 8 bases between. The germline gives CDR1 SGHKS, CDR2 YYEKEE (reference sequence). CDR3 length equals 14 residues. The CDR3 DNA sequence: TGTGCCAGCAGCTTGGTCAGGGGAAACACTGAAGCTTTCTTT. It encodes CASSLVRGNTEAFF.

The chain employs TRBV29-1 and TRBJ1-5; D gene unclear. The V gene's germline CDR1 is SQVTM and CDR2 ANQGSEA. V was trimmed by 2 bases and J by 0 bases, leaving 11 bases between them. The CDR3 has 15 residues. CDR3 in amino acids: CSVEPSHYSNQPQHF. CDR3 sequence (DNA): TGCAGCGTTGAACCTTCGCACTATAGCAATCAGCCCCAGCATTTT. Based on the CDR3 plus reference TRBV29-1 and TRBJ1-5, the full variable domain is SAVISQKPSRDICQRGTSLTIQCQVDSQVTMMFWYRQQPGQSLTLIATANQGSEATYESGFVIDKFPISRPNLTFSTLTVSNMSPEDSSIYLCSVEPSHYSNQPQHFGDGTRLSIL.